This T cell receptor beta chain was sequenced for a study of cytomegalovirus exposure and HLA in healthy donors. Across the whole study: Samples from HLA-typed donors yielded about 85 million unique TCRs in an early data release.

PCR primers comprised 60 Vbeta and 13 Jbeta primers. This table comes from immunoSEQ multiplex PCR, and its TCRdb copy is limited to in-frame clones, with some not included. The sample includes about 130,000 clones, over 60% of them seen just once. As for this clone: The target antigen is unknown.

Notes on the study in general: Confirmation was obtained in vitro that a few CMV-associated chains are specific for CMV antigens.

Looked up from germline, CDR1 is LNHDA and CDR2 is SQIVND (reference sequence). Trimming cost V 3 bases and J 2 bases; bases outside gene matches: 14. The CDR3 is 18 residues long. The source is a male donor in good health and CMV-seropositive. V is TRBV19 and J is TRBJ2-3, with 7 bases aligning to TRBD2. The sample was PBMCs. CDR3 DNA sequence: TGTGCCAGTAGTATCCGGGCTAGCGGAAGAGGTAACACAGATACGCAGTATTTT. Protein sequence: CASSIRASGRGNTDTQYF. Drawing the rest from reference TRBV19 and TRBJ2-3, the complete variable domain is DGGITQSPKYLFRKEGQNVTLSCEQNLNHDAMYWYRQDPGQGLRLIYYSQIVNDFQKGDIAEGYSVSREKKESFPLTVTSAQKNPTAFYLCASSIRASGRGNTDTQYFGPGTRLTVL.